The present T cell receptor (beta chain) was sequenced within a study of blood T cell repertoires in COVID-19. Whole-study context: Acute and convalescent COVID-19 specimens originated in the United States, Italy and Spain. T cells, B-cell-depleted T cells, or PBMCs supplied cDNA or gDNA.

Participants came from roughly 23 US areas, aged roughly 18 to 89 years. Researchers sorted participants into cohorts using their self-reported clinical history. The assay was immunoSEQ multiplex PCR, and TCRdb's table has in-frame clones only and misses some. This sample yields around 100,000 clones, of which approximately 86% are seen a single time; less than 3.5% belongs to the top ten. This receptor was obtained from a woman aged 45 to 65 who had recovered from COVID-19. Sequenced material: PBMCs or T cells enriched from blood (not recorded which).

In DNA form, the CDR3 reads TGCGCCAGCAGCTGGGGACTAGCGGGAGGGCCGACAGATACGCAGTATTTT. As protein: CASSWGLAGGPTDTQYF. The chain carries TRBV5-1 and TRBJ2-3; 16 bases are a match to TRBD2. V lost 3 bases, J lost 3 bases, and 4 bases stayed unmatched. This CDR3 contains 17 residues. Germline values: CDR1 SGHRS, CDR2 YFSETQ.